This entry lists 29 T cell receptor beta chains sequenced from one sample in a study of blood T cell repertoires in COVID-19. Only in-frame clones appear in the TCRdb table, and some are missing; sequencing was by immunoSEQ multiplex PCR. The sample includes hundreds of thousands of clones, about nine tenths of them seen just once. Sequenced material: peripheral blood. These receptors were collected from a man in his 60s who had recovered from COVID-19.

This clone was seen just once. The chain joins TRBV6-5 to TRBJ2-1; 15 nucleotides line up with TRBD2. The germline gives CDR1 MNHEY, CDR2 SVGAGI. The CDR3 runs 16 residues. V lost 4 bases and J lost 4; bases outside the gene matches: 2. The CDR3: CASSSGLAGGYNEQFF. Here the CDR3 DNA reads TGTGCCAGCAGTTCTGGACTAGCGGGGGGGTACAATGAGCAGTTCTTC.

The J gene is TRBJ2-7, the V gene TRBV19, with 8 bases aligning to TRBD1. The germline gives CDR1 LNHDA, CDR2 SQIVND (reference sequence). CDR3 length: 13 residues. V lost 5 bases to trimming and J lost 7 bases; unmatched junction nucleotides: 7. The CDR3, as DNA: TGTGCCAGTAGTGTAACAGGGGGGAGGGAGCAGTACTTC. It translates to CASSVTGGREQYF.

This clone was seen once. V and J are TRBV4-1 and TRBJ2-3, with 11 bases that match TRBD2. The CDR3 covers 18 residues. The V gene's germline CDR1 is MGHRA and CDR2 YSYEKL. J lost 0 bases, V lost 1 base, and 6 bases had no gene match. For the CDR3, the DNA is TGCGCCAGCAGCCAAGGTTTAGCGGGGGGGCTTAGCACAGATACGCAGTATTTT. Amino acids: CASSQGLAGGLSTDTQYF.

This clone occurred once. This sequence joins TRBV3-1 (or the pseudogene TRBV3-2) and TRBJ1-3; D is perhaps TRBD1 (5 bases). Germline-derived CDR1 and CDR2 are LGHDT and YNNKEL (reference sequence). V lost 4 bases and J lost 1, with 23 bases in between. CDR3 length: 19 residues. CDR3 coding DNA: TGTGCCAGCAGCCTAGGGACTGGCCCCCGGAGTGGTTCTGGAAACACCATATATTTT. This codes for CASSLGTGPRSGSGNTIYF.

The genes are TRBV6-5 and TRBJ1-1, with D tentatively TRBD1 (5 bases). V was trimmed by 4 bases and J by 4 bases, leaving 13 bases between them. Looked up from germline, CDR1 is MNHEY and CDR2 is SVGAGI. The CDR3 runs to 14 residues. The CDR3 loop is CASSLEDTGTEAFF. The CDR3 coding sequence is TGTGCCAGCAGTTTAGAGGACACCGGCACTGAAGCTTTCTTT.

The rearrangement joins TRBV28 to TRBJ1-5; no reliable D call. The CDR3 is 14 amino acids. V lost 2 bases to trimming and J lost 6 bases, with 11 bases between them. Germline V CDR1 and CDR2: MDHEN, SYDVKM. In nucleotides, the CDR3 is TGTGCCAGCAGTTTAGAGTCGGGAGGTCAGCCCCAGCATTTT. Its protein product is CASSLESGGQPQHF.

The chain is built from TRBV6-5 and TRBJ2-3, with TRBD2 matching over 9 bases. Losses at the gene ends were 7 bases for V and 6 bases for J; bases not matched to a gene: 8. CDR1 and CDR2 (germline): MNHEY, SVGAGI. The CDR3 is 14 residues long. CDR3 nucleotides: TGTGCCAGCAAGGAGCGGGGGGCCGGGGATACGCAGTATTTT. This gives the protein CASKERGAGDTQYF.

This sequence joins TRBV6-5 and TRBJ2-1; perhaps TRBD2 as D (5 bases). Per the germline V gene, CDR1 is MNHEY and CDR2 is SVGAGI. The CDR3 runs 14 residues. V was shortened by 2 bases and J by 9 bases, with 14 bases between the two germline ends. The CDR3 sequence is CASSYEPRAAEQFF. The CDR3 coding sequence is TGTGCCAGCAGTTACGAACCGAGGGCCGCTGAGCAGTTCTTC.

This clone was picked up one time. The chain recombines TRBV19 with TRBJ2-7; 8 bases align to TRBD1. Germline V gene lookup returns CDR1 LNHDA and CDR2 SQIVND (reference sequence). The CDR3 is 15 amino acids. Trimming took 5 bases from V and 2 from J; bases not matched to a gene: 8. Here the CDR3 DNA reads TGTGCCAGTAGTGGCCAGTGGACAGGGCCCTACGAGCAGTACTTC. This sequence encodes CASSGQWTGPYEQYF.

The J gene is TRBJ2-1, the V gene TRBV29-1; 14 bases map to TRBD2. The CDR3 runs 17 residues. Germline V gene sequence: CDR1 SQVTM, CDR2 ANQGSEA. Trimming took 5 bases from V and 1 from J; bases not matched to a gene: 7. CDR3 sequence: CSVRGLAGEWSYNEQFF. DNA of the CDR3: TGCAGCGTTAGGGGACTAGCGGGAGAATGGTCCTACAATGAGCAGTTCTTC.

The rearrangement uses TRBV11-2 and TRBJ1-2; TRBD1 agrees at 7 bases. Per germline, CDR1 SGHAT and CDR2 FQNNGV. CDR3 length: 15 residues. Losses at the gene ends were 3 bases for V and 2 bases for J; bases not matched to a gene: 6. The CDR3 loop reads CASSLGLRGNYGYTF. DNA of the CDR3: TGTGCCAGCAGCTTGGGGCTCAGGGGGAACTATGGCTACACCTTC.

This chain links TRBV5-8 with TRBJ1-6; TRBD1 agrees at 8 bases. V lost 4 bases, J lost 4 bases, and 7 bases stayed unmatched. This CDR3 contains 16 residues. In germline, CDR1 is SGHTS, CDR2 YDEGEE. CDR3 loop: CASSPRTGTYNSPLHF. In nucleotides, the CDR3 is TGTGCCAGCAGCCCCCGGACAGGGACGTATAATTCACCCCTCCACTTT.

This sequence joins TRBV27 and TRBJ2-7; 9 nucleotides agree with TRBD1. After removal of 3 bases from V and 5 bases from J, the junction contained 14 bases not matched to a gene. The CDR3 runs 17 residues. Germline CDR1 MNHEY, CDR2 SMNVEV (reference sequence). The CDR3 nucleotides are TGTGCCAGCAGTTTCCGTGTGACAGGGGGACGGTTCAACGAGCAGTACTTC. It yields the protein CASSFRVTGGRFNEQYF.

The chain links TRBV28 to TRBJ1-2; D gene ambiguous. CDR1 is MDHEN, CDR2 SYDVKM, per germline. V was trimmed by 6 bases and J by 5 bases, leaving 19 bases between them. There are 15 residues in the CDR3. The CDR3 region is CASRPPAGARYGYTF. In DNA, the CDR3 is TGTGCCAGCAGGCCGCCGGCGGGCGCACGGTATGGCTACACCTTC.

Here the CDR3 DNA reads TGTGCCATCAGTGAGTCGACTAGGCCCACAGATACGCAGTATTTT. Translating it yields CAISESTRPTDTQYF. The chain joins TRBV10-3 to TRBJ2-3; TRBD2 is a possible D gene (6 bases). This CDR3 spans 15 amino acids. Germline V CDR1 and CDR2: ENHRY, SYGVKD. Trimming cost V 0 bases and J 2 bases, with 9 bases left between them.

V usage is TRBV5-4 and J usage is TRBJ2-5; 9 bases agree with TRBD2. The ends lost 0 bases at V and 5 bases at J; junction bases unmatched: 11. Looked up from germline, CDR1 is SGHNT and CDR2 is YYREEE (reference sequence). CDR3 length: 17 amino acids. The CDR3 loop reads CASSLGNGRGGLETQYF. In nucleotides, the CDR3 is TGTGCCAGCAGCTTGGGCAACGGGCGGGGGGGCCTGGAGACCCAGTACTTC. Full variable domain (outside the CDR3, taken from reference TRBV5-4 and TRBJ2-5): ETGVTQSPTHLIKTRGQQVTLRCSSQSGHNTVSWYQQALGQGPQFIFQYYREEENGRGNFPPRFSGLQFPNYSSELNVNALELDDSALYLCASSLGNGRGGLETQYFGPGTRLLVL.

The chain joins TRBV5-4 to TRBJ2-2; D unclear. The CDR3 is made up of 14 amino acids. The germline V gene encodes CDR1 SGHNT and CDR2 YYREEE (reference sequence). Trimming shortened V by 7 bases and J by 0 bases, and 10 bases separated the two germline ends. The chain's CDR3 is CASLDMTNTGELFF. In DNA form, the CDR3 reads TGTGCCAGCTTAGATATGACGAACACCGGGGAGCTGTTTTTT.

This rearrangement joins TRBV5-1 to TRBJ1-2, with 7 bases aligning to TRBD1. The CDR3 is made up of 14 amino acids. V trimming: 4 bases; J trimming: 1 base; junction bases outside the gene matches: 4. Germline CDR1 reads SGHRS; CDR2 reads YFSETQ. The CDR3 loop is CASSPGTVNYGYTF. The CDR3 DNA follows: TGCGCCAGCAGCCCCGGGACAGTTAACTATGGCTACACCTTC.

The CDR3 DNA is TGCGCCAGCAGCTTGGCAGGGAGGGCCAACGAGCAGTACTTC. Translating it yields CASSLAGRANEQYF. This rearrangement joins TRBV5-1 to TRBJ2-7, with 7 bases matching TRBD2. V dropped 0 bases and J dropped 5; count of bases not matched to a gene: 5. The CDR3 runs 14 residues. Germline V lookup: CDR1 SGHRS, CDR2 YFSETQ. The variable domain in full, with the rest retrieved from reference TRBV5-1 and TRBJ2-7, is KAGVTQTPRYLIKTRGQQVTLSCSPISGHRSVSWYQQTPGQGLQFLFEYFSETQRNKGNFPGRFSGRQFSNSRSEMNVSTLELGDSALYLCASSLAGRANEQYFGPGTRLTVT.

The chain combines TRBV5-1 with TRBJ2-2; TRBD2 matches at 8 bases. Trimming took 3 bases from V and 1 from J; bases not matched to a gene: 2. CDR1 is SGHRS, CDR2 YFSETQ, per germline. This CDR3 has 15 residues. In nucleotides, the CDR3 is TGCGCCAGCAGCTATCTAGCGGGGAACACCGGGGAGCTGTTTTTT. This encodes CASSYLAGNTGELFF.

The rearrangement uses TRBV20-1 and TRBJ2-1, with a tentative D call TRBD1 (6 bases). The CDR3 has 10 residues. V shed 5 bases and J shed 12 bases, with 11 bases lying between them. Germline V gene sequence: CDR1 DFQATT, CDR2 SNEGSKA (reference sequence). The CDR3 coding sequence is TGCAGTGCTGGACGAGGGGGGCAGTTCTTC. Amino acid sequence: CSAGRGGQFF.

The chain combines TRBV3-1 (or the pseudogene TRBV3-2) with TRBJ1-3; maybe TRBD1 (5 bases). The CDR3 loop spans 17 amino acids. In germline, CDR1 is LGHDT, CDR2 YNNKEL (reference sequence). V shed 0 bases and J shed 0 bases, with 12 bases lying between them. This CDR3 reads CASSQDRATISGNTIYF. CDR3 sequence (DNA): TGTGCCAGCAGCCAAGACAGGGCCACCATCTCTGGAAACACCATATATTTT.

The CDR3 sequence is CASSTRTGEYGYTF. The CDR3 region has the DNA TGTGCCAGCAGTACTAGGACAGGGGAATATGGCTACACCTTC. The chain combines TRBV27 with TRBJ1-2; 9 positions agree with TRBD1. V was clipped by 5 bases and J by 5 bases; unmatched bases: 6. The CDR3 is 14 amino acids. Germline V gives CDR1 MNHEY, CDR2 SMNVEV (reference sequence).

The V gene is TRBV27, the J gene TRBJ2-2, with 9 bases fitting TRBD2. Looked up from germline, CDR1 is MNHEY and CDR2 is SMNVEV (reference sequence). V was pared by 7 bases and J by 2 bases, with 8 bases of the junction left unmatched. The CDR3 sequence is 16 residues long. The CDR3 DNA is TGTGCCAGCAAGCGAGCGGGGGGCCCAAACACCGGGGAGCTGTTTTTT. Its translation: CASKRAGGPNTGELFF.

Remarks on this clone: This same CDR3 is encoded by further DNA sequences in the sample. The chain uses TRBV27 and TRBJ2-6, with 8 bases fitting TRBD2. Germline-derived CDR1 and CDR2 are MNHEY and SMNVEV (reference sequence). Trimming removed 0 bases from V and 0 bases from J; junction bases left unmatched: 1. The CDR3 contains 17 residues. CDR3 sequence (DNA): TGTGCCAGCAGTTTATCTGCGGGGGGCTCTGGGGCCAACGTCCTGACTTTC. Its protein is CASSLSAGGSGANVLTF.

Here the CDR3 DNA reads TGTGCCAGCAGCCAACTCGGGAAAGGGAATCAGCCCCAGCATTTT. It encodes CASSQLGKGNQPQHF. This chain links TRBV16 with TRBJ1-5; D remains ambiguous. Germline V gives CDR1 KGHSY, CDR2 FQNENV. Deletions cut 2 bases from V and 4 bases from J, with 12 bases between. The CDR3 totals 15 residues.

J is TRBJ1-6 and V is TRBV5-1, with 7 nucleotides matching TRBD1. Trimming cost V 3 bases and J 6 bases; bases outside gene matches: 3. The CDR3 is 14 residues long. Germline V gene lookup returns CDR1 SGHRS and CDR2 YFSETQ. The CDR3 nucleotides read TGCGCCAGCAGCTCGGGACAGCCTAATTCACCCCTCCACTTT. The encoded protein is CASSSGQPNSPLHF.

This chain uses TRBV5-6 with TRBJ1-2, with 7 bases identical to TRBD1. The junction had 4 bases not matched to a gene; V was cut back by 3 bases and J by 2 bases. Germline lookup yields CDR1 SGHDT and CDR2 YYEEEE. This CDR3 has 14 residues. The CDR3 spells CASSSGQRNYGYTF. The CDR3 nucleotides read TGTGCCAGCAGCTCGGGACAGCGAAACTATGGCTACACCTTC.

This clone has only a few counts. The chain recombines TRBV18 with TRBJ1-2; 8 bases are a match to TRBD1. Looked up from germline, CDR1 is KGHSH and CDR2 is LQKENI. J was trimmed by 4 bases and V by 3 bases; bases with no gene match: 4. The CDR3 loop spans 14 amino acids. The CDR3 nucleotides read TGTGCCAGCTCACCTGGACAGGGATCCTATGGCTACACCTTC. This sequence encodes CASSPGQGSYGYTF.